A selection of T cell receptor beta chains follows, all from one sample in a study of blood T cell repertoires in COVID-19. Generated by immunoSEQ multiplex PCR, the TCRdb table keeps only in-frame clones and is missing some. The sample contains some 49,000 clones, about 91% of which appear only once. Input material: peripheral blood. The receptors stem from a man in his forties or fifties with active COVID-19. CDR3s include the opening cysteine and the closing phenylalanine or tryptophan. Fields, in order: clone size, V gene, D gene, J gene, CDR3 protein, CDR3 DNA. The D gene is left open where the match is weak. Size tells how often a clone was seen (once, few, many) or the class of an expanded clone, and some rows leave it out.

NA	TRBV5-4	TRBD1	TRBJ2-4	CASSSRDRVDIQYF	TGTGCCAGCAGCTCCCGGGACAGGGTTGACATTCAGTACTTC
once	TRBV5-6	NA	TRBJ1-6	CASSYRGSYNSPLHF	TGTGCCAGCAGCTATAGGGGGTCCTATAATTCACCCCTCCACTTT
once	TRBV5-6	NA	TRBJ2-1	CASSRKTESYNEQFF	TGTGCCAGCAGCCGCAAGACGGAGTCCTACAATGAGCAGTTCTTC
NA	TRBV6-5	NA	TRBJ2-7	CASSYRGGQYF	TGTGCCAGCAGTTACAGAGGGGGGCAGTACTTC
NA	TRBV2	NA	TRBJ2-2	CASSLWGVSTGELFF	TGTGCCAGCAGCCTGTGGGGGGTTAGCACCGGGGAGCTGTTTTTT
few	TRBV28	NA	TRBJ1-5	CASSSTPRRRISNQPQHF	TGTGCCAGCAGTTCAACCCCGAGGCGGAGAATCAGCAATCAGCCCCAGCATTTT
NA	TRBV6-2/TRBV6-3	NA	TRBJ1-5	CASSHFSPLRQASNQPQHF	TGTGCCAGCAGTCATTTCTCACCCCTTAGACAGGCTAGCAATCAGCCCCAGCATTTT
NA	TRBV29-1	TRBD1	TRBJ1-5	CSVATGTGGQPQHF	TGCAGCGTCGCAACAGGGACAGGCGGTCAGCCCCAGCATTTT
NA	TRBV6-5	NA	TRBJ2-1	CASSTPGRYNEQFF	TGTGCCAGCAGTACGCCGGGTCGCTACAATGAGCAGTTCTTC
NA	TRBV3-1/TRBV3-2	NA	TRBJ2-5	CASSQGPRETQYF	TGTGCCAGCAGCCAAGGGCCGAGGGAGACCCAGTACTTC
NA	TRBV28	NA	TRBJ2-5	CASREWTYSGETQYF	TGTGCCAGCAGAGAATGGACTTATTCGGGGGAGACCCAGTACTTC
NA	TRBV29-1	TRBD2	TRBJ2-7	CSVRTSGYEQYF	TGCAGCGTTCGGACTAGCGGGTACGAGCAGTACTTC
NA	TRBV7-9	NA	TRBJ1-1	CASSLALTVNTEAFF	TGTGCCAGCAGCTTAGCCCTGACAGTGAACACTGAAGCTTTCTTT
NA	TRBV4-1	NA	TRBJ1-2	CASSQDPLNYGYTF	TGCGCCAGCAGCCAAGATCCCCTGAACTATGGCTACACCTTC
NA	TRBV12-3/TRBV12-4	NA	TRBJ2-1	CASSPRAATEQFF	TGTGCCAGCAGTCCGCGGGCCGCAACTGAGCAGTTCTTC
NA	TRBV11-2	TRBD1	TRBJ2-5	CASSLGAGGGETQYF	TGTGCCAGCAGCTTAGGGGCAGGGGGCGGAGAGACCCAGTACTTC
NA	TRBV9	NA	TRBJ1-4	CASSVGSSGGEKLFF	TGTGCCAGCAGCGTCGGGTCCTCGGGAGGGGAAAAACTGTTTTTT
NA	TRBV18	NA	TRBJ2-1	CASSPPGLNEQFF	TGTGCCAGCTCACCACCGGGCTTGAATGAGCAGTTCTTC
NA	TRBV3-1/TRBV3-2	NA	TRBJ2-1	CASFPSGGNEQFF	TGTGCCAGCTTTCCCTCTGGAGGAAATGAGCAGTTCTTC
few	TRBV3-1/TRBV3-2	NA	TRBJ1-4	CASSRRGGVEKLFF	TGTGCCAGCAGTCGCCGCGGGGGTGTTGAAAAACTGTTTTTT
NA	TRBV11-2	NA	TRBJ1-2	CASSFYREENGYTF	TGTGCCAGCAGCTTTTACAGGGAAGAGAATGGCTACACCTTC
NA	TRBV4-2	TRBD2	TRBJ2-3	CASSQESRGALSSTDTQYF	TGTGCCAGCAGCCAAGAATCGCGGGGGGCCCTAAGTAGCACAGATACGCAGTATTTT
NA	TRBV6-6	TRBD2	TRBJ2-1	CASSYTLAGGPNEQFF	TGTGCCAGCAGTTACACTCTAGCGGGAGGGCCCAATGAGCAGTTCTTC
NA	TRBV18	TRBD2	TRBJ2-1	CASSPLLGSGRPAGNEQFF	TGTGCCAGCTCACCCCTTTTAGGGAGCGGGAGGCCCGCTGGGAATGAGCAGTTCTTC
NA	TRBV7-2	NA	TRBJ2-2	CASSIQVSTGELFF	TGTGCCAGCAGCATACAGGTCTCTACCGGGGAGCTGTTTTTT
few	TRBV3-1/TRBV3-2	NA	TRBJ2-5	CASSQSGQGGETQYF	TGTGCCAGCAGCCAATCTGGGCAGGGTGGAGAGACCCAGTACTTC
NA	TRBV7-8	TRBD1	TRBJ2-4	CASSSQGAPKNIQYF	TGTGCCAGCAGCTCCCAGGGGGCTCCCAAAAACATTCAGTACTTC
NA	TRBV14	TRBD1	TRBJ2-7	CASSPWDRDYEQYF	TGTGCCAGCAGCCCTTGGGACAGGGACTACGAGCAGTACTTC
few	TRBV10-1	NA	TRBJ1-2	CARSNRRVNYGYTF	TGCGCCAGATCGAACCGGAGGGTAAACTATGGCTACACCTTC
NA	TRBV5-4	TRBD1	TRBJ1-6	CASSSLIGTGVSPLHF	TGTGCCAGCAGCTCTCTTATTGGGACAGGGGTCTCACCCCTCCACTTT
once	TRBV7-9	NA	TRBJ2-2	CASTLQRNTGELFF	TGTGCCAGCACGTTGCAGCGGAACACCGGGGAGCTGTTTTTT
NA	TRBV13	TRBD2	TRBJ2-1	CASSSFSGAHLRNEQFF	TGTGCCAGCAGCTCCTTTAGCGGGGCCCACCTTAGGAATGAGCAGTTCTTC
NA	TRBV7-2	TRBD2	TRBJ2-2	CASSPRGAGDDTGELFF	TGTGCCAGCAGCCCCCGTGGGGCGGGAGATGACACCGGGGAGCTGTTTTTT
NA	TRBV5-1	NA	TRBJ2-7	CASSLSGGPEEQYF	TGCGCCAGCAGCTTGTCGGGGGGCCCTGAAGAGCAGTACTTC
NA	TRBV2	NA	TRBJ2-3	CASCITDTQYF	TGTGCCAGCTGTATCACAGATACGCAGTATTTT
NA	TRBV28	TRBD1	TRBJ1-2	CASSSGTGGGGGYGYTF	TGTGCCAGCAGTTCGGGGACAGGGGGTGGCGGCGGCTATGGCTACACCTTC
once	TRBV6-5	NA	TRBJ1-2	CASKLGHSNYGYTF	TGTGCCAGCAAGCTCGGACATTCTAACTATGGCTACACCTTC
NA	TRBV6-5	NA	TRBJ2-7	CASRTPAGYKQYF	TGTGCCAGCAGGACCCCTGCAGGGTATAAGCAGTACTTC
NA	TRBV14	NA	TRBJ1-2	CASSDHNVGGYTF	TGTGCCAGCAGCGACCACAACGTCGGGGGCTACACCTTC
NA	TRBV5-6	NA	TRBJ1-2	CASSLATANYGYTF	TGTGCCAGCAGCTTGGCCACAGCCAACTATGGCTACACCTTC
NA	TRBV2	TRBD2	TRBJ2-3	CASSGPLREWITDTQYF	TGTGCCAGCAGTGGCCCTTTGCGGGAGTGGATCACAGATACGCAGTATTTT
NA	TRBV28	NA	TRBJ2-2	CASSLGATGSGELFF	TGTGCCAGCAGCCTAGGGGCAACAGGGTCCGGGGAGCTGTTTTTT
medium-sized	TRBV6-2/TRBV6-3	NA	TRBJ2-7	CASSYPQYEQYF	TGTGCCAGCAGTTACCCCCAGTACGAGCAGTACTTC
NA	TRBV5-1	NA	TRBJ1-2	CASSPGQTYGYTF	TGCGCCAGCAGCCCCGGACAGACCTATGGCTACACCTTC
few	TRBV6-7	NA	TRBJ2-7	CALLILGGAAYEQYF	TGTGCCCTCTTAATTCTTGGCGGGGCTGCCTACGAGCAGTACTTC
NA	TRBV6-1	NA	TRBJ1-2	CASSDPGGNYGYTF	TGTGCCAGCAGTGACCCGGGAGGGAACTATGGCTACACCTTC
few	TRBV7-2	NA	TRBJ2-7	CASSLVRVEQYF	TGTGCCAGCAGCCTCGTCCGGGTCGAGCAGTACTTC
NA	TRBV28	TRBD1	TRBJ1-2	CASSSRGRVYGYTF	TGTGCCAGCAGTTCTAGGGGGCGCGTTTATGGCTACACCTTC
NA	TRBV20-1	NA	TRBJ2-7	CSASGRGAYEQYF	TGCAGTGCTAGTGGTAGGGGCGCCTACGAGCAGTACTTC
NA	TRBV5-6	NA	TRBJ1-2	CASSLQGATIVYGYTF	TGTGCCAGCAGCTTACAGGGAGCAACTATTGTCTATGGCTACACCTTC
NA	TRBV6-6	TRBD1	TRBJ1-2	CASRQGTGGIGYTF	TGTGCCAGCAGACAAGGGACAGGGGGCATTGGCTACACCTTC
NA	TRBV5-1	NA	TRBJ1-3	CASSLAGGNGNTIYF	TGCGCCAGCAGCTTGGCAGGCGGGAACGGAAACACCATATATTTT
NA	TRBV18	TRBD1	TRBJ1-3	CASSPIPGQIYF	TGTGCCAGCTCACCAATCCCGGGACAGATATATTTT
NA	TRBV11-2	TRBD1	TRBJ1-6	CASSPKTGTENSPLHF	TGTGCCAGCAGCCCCAAAACCGGGACAGAGAATTCACCCCTCCACTTT
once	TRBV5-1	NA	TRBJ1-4	CASSSGSALEKLFF	TGCGCCAGCAGCTCAGGGTCGGCTCTTGAAAAACTGTTTTTT